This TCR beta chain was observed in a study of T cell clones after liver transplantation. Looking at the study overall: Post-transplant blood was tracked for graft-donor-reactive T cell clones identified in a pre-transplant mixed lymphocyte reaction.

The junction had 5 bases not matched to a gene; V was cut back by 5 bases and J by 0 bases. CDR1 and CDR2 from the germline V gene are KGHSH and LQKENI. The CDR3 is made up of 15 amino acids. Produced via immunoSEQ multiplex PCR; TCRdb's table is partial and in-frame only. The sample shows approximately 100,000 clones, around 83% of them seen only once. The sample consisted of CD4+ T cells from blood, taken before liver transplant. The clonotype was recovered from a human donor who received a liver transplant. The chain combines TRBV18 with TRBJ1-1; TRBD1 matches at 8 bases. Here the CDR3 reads CASSYPGGMNTEAFF. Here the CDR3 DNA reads TGTGCCAGCTCATATCCAGGGGGCATGAACACTGAAGCTTTCTTT.